These 9 T cell receptor beta chains came from one sample sequenced in a study of radiation and T cells in renal cell carcinoma. The repertoire was sequenced with immunoSEQ multiplex PCR; TCRdb's copy has only in-frame clones and lacks some. The sample has 150,000 to 200,000 clones; roughly nine tenths are singletons. Time point defined: blood 4 weeks post-SBRT, at nephrectomy. Treatment here: 15 Gy SBRT to primary tumor, nephrectomy 4 weeks later. This material consisted of blood, taken from a patient whose treatment included radiotherapy and nephrectomy. These receptors were collected from a woman aged 45-60 years with renal cell carcinoma.

The CDR3 region has the DNA TGTGCCAGCTCACCAGGGGGCGATAATGAAAAACTGTTTTTT. Protein product: CASSPGGDNEKLFF. This chain connects TRBV18 to TRBJ1-4; TRBD1 is a possible D gene (6 bases). Looked up from germline, CDR1 is KGHSH and CDR2 is LQKENI. There are 14 residues in the CDR3. V lost 2 bases and J lost 4, with 8 bases in between.

The chain carries TRBV29-1 and TRBJ1-1; D uncertain. Germline assignment: CDR1 SQVTM and CDR2 ANQGSEA. The CDR3 contains 12 residues. Trimming stripped 4 bases from V and 0 bases from J, with 6 bases between. The CDR3 DNA is TGCAGCGTTGTGGTTGTGAACACTGAAGCTTTCTTT. Translated: CSVVVVNTEAFF.

The chain couples TRBV5-1 to TRBJ2-7, with TRBD2 matching 8 bases. J lost 0 bases, V lost 0 bases, and 5 bases had no gene match. Germline lookup yields CDR1 SGHRS and CDR2 YFSETQ. The CDR3 is 16 amino acids. The CDR3 DNA reads TGCGCCAGCAGCTTGGGAGCCAGCGGGGGCTCCTACGAGCAGTACTTC. It is translated as CASSLGASGGSYEQYF.

J is TRBJ2-2 and V is TRBV4-2, with 11 bases fitting TRBD2. J lost 2 bases, V lost 4 bases, and 6 bases had no gene match. CDR1 and CDR2 (germline): LGHNA, YNFKEQ. This CDR3 region has 17 residues. The CDR3, as DNA: TGTGCCAGCAGCCGGGGACTAGCGGAGGGAAACACCGGGGAGCTGTTTTTT. This codes for CASSRGLAEGNTGELFF.

This rearrangement joins TRBV7-9 to TRBJ2-5; TRBD2 is a possible D gene (5 bases). Germline V gene sequence: CDR1 SEHNR, CDR2 FQNEAQ (reference sequence). The V end lost 6 bases, the J end lost 5 bases, and 16 bases lay between the germline ends. The CDR3 has 14 residues. CDR3 in DNA: TGTGCCAGCAGACCCGGCCCTGCGGGTGAGACCCAGTACTTC. Translated, it gives CASRPGPAGETQYF. Full variable domain (rest looked up from reference TRBV7-9 and TRBJ2-5): DTGVSQNPRHKITKRGQNVTFRCDPISEHNRLYWYRQTLGQGPEFLTYFQNEAQLEKSRLLSDRFSAERPKGSFSTLEIQRTEQGDSAMYLCASRPGPAGETQYFGPGTRLLVL.

The chain recombines TRBV6-6 with TRBJ1-6; TRBD1 agrees at 10 bases. The CDR3 runs to 16 residues. Germline V gene sequence: CDR1 MNHNY, CDR2 SVGAGI (reference sequence). J was trimmed by 9 bases and V by 0 bases; bases with no gene match: 5. CDR3 in DNA: TGTGCCAGCAGTTACTCGGGACAGGGGTCGGTTTCACCCCTCCACTTT. It yields the protein CASSYSGQGSVSPLHF.

The chain combines TRBV29-1 with TRBJ1-1; tentatively, D is TRBD1 (5 bases). CDR3 length: 11 residues. CDR1 is SQVTM and CDR2 is ANQGSEA in the germline V gene. The V end was cut by 6 bases, the J end by 3 bases, with 8 bases between. CDR3 in amino acids: CSVGGYTEAFF. DNA for the CDR3: TGCAGCGTGGGGGGATACACTGAAGCTTTCTTT.

The gene calls are TRBV7-9 and TRBJ2-7; 7 bases line up with TRBD1. Trimming at V came to 1 base and at J to 5 bases, leaving 2 bases not matched to a gene. CDR1 and CDR2 (germline): SEHNR, FQNEAQ (reference sequence). The CDR3 loop spans 13 amino acids. CDR3 protein: CASSLVGGHEQYF. Here the CDR3 DNA reads TGTGCCAGCAGCTTAGTAGGGGGCCACGAGCAGTACTTC. The whole variable domain, remainder taken from reference TRBV7-9 and TRBJ2-7, is DTGVSQNPRHKITKRGQNVTFRCDPISEHNRLYWYRQTLGQGPEFLTYFQNEAQLEKSRLLSDRFSAERPKGSFSTLEIQRTEQGDSAMYLCASSLVGGHEQYFGPGTRLTVT.

The chain uses TRBV7-9 and TRBJ2-7; D is unclear. V lost 5 bases to trimming and J lost 2 bases, with 13 bases between them. The CDR3 length is 14 residues. Germline CDR1 reads SEHNR; CDR2 reads FQNEAQ (reference sequence). The CDR3 here is CASSPRVIPYEQYF. The CDR3 DNA reads as TGTGCCAGCAGCCCCCGTGTTATCCCCTACGAGCAGTACTTC.